A single sample is the source of the 7 T cell receptor beta chains below, sequenced in a study of cytomegalovirus exposure and HLA in healthy donors (dated 2017 in TCRdb). Library method: the immunoSEQ multiplex PCR assay. TCRdb's version of the immuneACCESS table is confined to in-frame rearrangements and falls short of the full clone set. An unresolved V gene accounts for under half of the shortfall where checked; the remainder is of unknown origin. Here the sample has some 98,000 clones; 70% to 90% occur a single time. The biggest ten clones account for 3.9% of the sample. Sequencing used PBMCs. These receptors were obtained from a woman in her 30s in good health and CMV-seronegative.

The V and J genes are TRBV14 and TRBJ1-1, with TRBD1 matching over 8 bases. The V gene end was trimmed by 3 bases and the J gene end by 11 bases; junction bases not matched to a gene: 14. Per the germline V gene, CDR1 is SGHDN and CDR2 is FVKESK. The CDR3 sequence is 15 residues long. In DNA form, the CDR3 reads TGTGCCAGCAGCCACTACCCGCGGACAGGGTCGCGCGCTTTCTTT. Amino acids: CASSHYPRTGSRAFF.

This clone has only a few counts. The gene calls are TRBV29-1 and TRBJ2-7; no clear D gene. The CDR3 is 12 residues long. CDR1 is SQVTM, CDR2 ANQGSEA, per germline. V shed 6 bases and J shed 0 bases, with 9 bases lying between them. In DNA form, the CDR3 reads TGCAGCGTGGCCGGGTTCTCCTACGAGCAGTACTTC. It specifies CSVAGFSYEQYF.

The chain links TRBV6-5 to TRBJ2-5, with D hard to call. This CDR3 spans 15 amino acids. CDR1 and CDR2 from the germline V gene are MNHEY and SVGAGI. Trimming removed 4 bases at V and 2 bases at J, with 14 bases between. The CDR3 sequence: CASSSWATNQETQYF. The CDR3 DNA sequence: TGTGCCAGCAGTTCCTGGGCAACAAATCAAGAGACCCAGTACTTC.

The chain has TRBV23-1 and TRBJ2-1; 9 positions match TRBD2. TRBV23-1 is an ORF; its function is uncertain. This CDR3 is built from 15 residues. Germline trimming cut 5 bases from V and 2 bases from J; bases unmatched to any gene: 4. CDR3 bases: TGCGCCAGCAGTAGGGCGGGGGGGCCCTACAATGAGCAGTTCTTC. Protein sequence: CASSRAGGPYNEQFF.

This chain links TRBV7-2 with TRBJ1-3, with D possibly being TRBD1 (6 bases). Trimming removed 2 bases from V and 8 bases from J, with 16 bases in between. Germline CDR1 is SGHTA and CDR2 is FQGNSA. The CDR3 sequence is 15 residues long. The CDR3 nucleotides read TGTGCCAGCAGCTTAAGGACAGAGAAACCCTACACCATATATTTT. It encodes CASSLRTEKPYTIYF.

The chain recombines TRBV29-1 with TRBJ2-1; 11 nucleotides align to TRBD2. The CDR3 loop spans 16 amino acids. V was pared by 1 base and J by 9 bases, with 11 bases of the junction left unmatched. The germline V gene has CDR1 SQVTM and CDR2 ANQGSEA. The CDR3 DNA reads TGCAGCGTTGAAGCGCCACTTAGCGGGAGGGCCTTTGAGCAGTTCTTC. It encodes CSVEAPLSGRAFEQFF.

CDR3 in DNA: TGTGCCAGCAGCCAAGATCACACGTCTAGCGGGAGGGGAGAGACCCAGTACTTC. Protein product: CASSQDHTSSGRGETQYF. The chain recombines TRBV14 with TRBJ2-5; 12 bases are shared with TRBD2. The CDR3 loop spans 18 amino acids. V lost 0 bases, J lost 4 bases, and 9 bases stayed unmatched. Germline loops: CDR1 SGHDN, CDR2 FVKESK. The complete variable domain, with remaining parts taken from reference TRBV14 and TRBJ2-5, reads EAGVTQFPSHSVIEKGQTVTLRCDPISGHDNLYWYRRVMGKEIKFLLHFVKESKQDESGMPNNRFLAERTGGTYSTLKVQPAELEDSGVYFCASSQDHTSSGRGETQYFGPGTRLLVL.